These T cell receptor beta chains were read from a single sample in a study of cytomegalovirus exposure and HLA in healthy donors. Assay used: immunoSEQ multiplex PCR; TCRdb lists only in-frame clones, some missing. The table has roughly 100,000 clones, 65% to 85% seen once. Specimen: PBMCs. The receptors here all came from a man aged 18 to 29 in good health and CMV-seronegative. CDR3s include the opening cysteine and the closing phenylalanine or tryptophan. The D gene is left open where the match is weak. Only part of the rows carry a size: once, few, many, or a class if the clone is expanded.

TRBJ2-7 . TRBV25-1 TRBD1 CASRTGHEQYF TGTGCCAGCAGGACAGGGCACGAGCAGTACTTC
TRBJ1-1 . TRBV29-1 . CSVGRDTEAFF TGCAGCGTTGGGCGGGACACTGAAGCTTTCTTT
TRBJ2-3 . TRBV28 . CASSLRAGRDTQYF TGTGCCAGCAGTTTACGCGCTGGTCGGGATACGCAGTATTTT
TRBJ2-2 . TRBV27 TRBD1 CASSLTADRVGNTGELFF TGTGCCAGCAGTTTAACGGCCGACAGGGTCGGCAACACCGGGGAGCTGTTTTTT
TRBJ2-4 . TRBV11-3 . CASSLVRGRENIQYF TGTGCCAGCAGCTTAGTCAGGGGTCGTGAAAACATTCAGTACTTC
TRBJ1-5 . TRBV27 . CASSFPGHTYNNQPQHF TGTGCCAGCAGTTTCCCCGGACACACCTATAACAATCAGCCCCAGCATTTT
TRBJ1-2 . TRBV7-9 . CASSLVPAGPYGYTF TGTGCCAGCAGCTTAGTGCCGGCAGGCCCCTATGGCTACACCTTC
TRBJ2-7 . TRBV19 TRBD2 CASSYSGRYEQYF TGTGCCAGTAGTTATAGCGGGAGGTACGAGCAGTACTTC
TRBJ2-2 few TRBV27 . CASSLSTGELFF TGTGCCAGCAGTTTGAGCACCGGGGAGCTGTTTTTT
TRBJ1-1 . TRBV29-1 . CSVEARGTEAFF TGCAGCGTTGAAGCCAGGGGCACTGAAGCTTTCTTT
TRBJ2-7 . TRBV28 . CASSGRGHEQYF TGTGCCAGCAGTGGAAGGGGTCACGAGCAGTACTTC
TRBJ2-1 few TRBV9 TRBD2 CASSVDDSGSEFF TGTGCCAGCAGCGTAGATGATAGCGGGAGTGAATTCTTC
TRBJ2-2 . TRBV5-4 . CASSDPGQGSSTGELFF TGTGCCAGCAGCGACCCGGGGCAGGGGTCGAGCACCGGGGAGCTGTTTTTT
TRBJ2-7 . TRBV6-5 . CASSYTFGSYEQYF TGTGCCAGCAGTTACACCTTCGGGTCCTACGAGCAGTACTTC
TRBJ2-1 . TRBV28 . CASNWQGSSNEQFF TGTGCCAGCAACTGGCAGGGGTCAAGCAATGAGCAGTTCTTC
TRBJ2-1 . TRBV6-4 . CASSKFPRDSYNEQFF TGTGCCAGCAGTAAGTTCCCCAGGGACTCCTACAATGAGCAGTTCTTC
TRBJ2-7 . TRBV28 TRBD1 CASSGQGKGYEQYF TGTGCCAGCTCCGGACAGGGCAAAGGGTACGAGCAGTACTTC
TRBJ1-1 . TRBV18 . CASSHSTGRDTEAFF TGTGCCAGCTCACATAGTACAGGGAGAGACACTGAAGCTTTCTTT
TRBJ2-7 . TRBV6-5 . CASSNGVGQAYEQYF TGTGCCAGCAGCAACGGGGTGGGACAAGCCTACGAGCAGTACTTC
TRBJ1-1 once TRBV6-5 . CASSYSSGVNTEAFF TGTGCCAGCAGTTACTCTTCAGGGGTGAACACTGAAGCTTTCTTT
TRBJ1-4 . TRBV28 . CASSLGGATNEKLFF TGTGCCAGCAGTTTGGGGGGAGCAACTAATGAAAAACTGTTTTTT
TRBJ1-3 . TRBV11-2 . CASSLVSGLSGNTIYF TGTGCCAGCAGCTTAGTCAGCGGTCTCTCTGGAAACACCATATATTTT
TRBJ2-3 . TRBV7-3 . CASSLVGRKPDTQYF TGTGCCAGCAGCTTAGTCGGGAGAAAGCCAGATACGCAGTATTTT
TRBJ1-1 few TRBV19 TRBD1 CASSPGGPTRTEAFF TGTGCCAGTAGTCCAGGGGGCCCGACCCGAACTGAAGCTTTCTTT
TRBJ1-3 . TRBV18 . CASSPGAGVRGNTIYF TGTGCCAGCTCACCGGGGGCAGGGGTCCGAGGAAACACCATATATTTT
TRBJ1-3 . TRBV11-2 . CASSFLQGFQDTIYF TGTGCCAGCAGCTTTTTACAGGGTTTCCAGGACACCATATATTTT
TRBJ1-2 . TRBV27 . CASSLYGGQGGYTF TGTGCCAGCAGTTTATACGGGGGGCAAGGTGGCTACACCTTC
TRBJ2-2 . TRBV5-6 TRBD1 CASSQGAAPRTGELFF TGTGCCAGCAGCCAGGGGGCGGCGCCCCGGACCGGGGAGCTGTTTTTT
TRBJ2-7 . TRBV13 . CASSVQGKPYEQYF TGTGCCAGCAGCGTACAGGGTAAGCCCTACGAGCAGTACTTC
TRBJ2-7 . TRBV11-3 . CASSVDWRWLLRQYF TGTGCCAGCAGCGTGGACTGGCGGTGGTTGTTAAGGCAGTACTTC
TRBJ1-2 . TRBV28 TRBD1 CASRIGQANYGYTF TGTGCCAGCAGGATCGGACAGGCTAACTATGGCTACACCTTC